A selection of T cell receptor beta chains follows, all from one sample in a study of early T cells in non-severe SARS-CoV-2 infection. TCRdb fed the 5' RACE reads into MiXCR, producing one record per CDR3 protein. The data hold about 48,000 distinct CDR3 sequences, with 4.5% to 7% observed a single time. Sequencing was performed on whole blood. All receptors derive from an adult who was a healthcare worker with PCR-confirmed SARS-CoV-2 infection or an uninfected control (not recorded which). CDR3s include the opening cysteine and the closing phenylalanine or tryptophan. D genes are given only for firm matches. For some rows the clone size is stated as once, few or many, or as a class when expanded; others skip it.

NA	TRBV4-1	many	TRBJ2-1	TGCGCCAGCAGCCTGAGGTCTCTTGGGGATGAGCAGTTCTTC	CASSLRSLGDEQFF
NA	TRBV29-1	few	TRBJ1-1	TGCAGCGGGGAAGGAAGGGGTAACACTGAAGCTTTCTTT	CSGEGRGNTEAFF
NA	TRBV11-2	many	TRBJ2-1	TGTGCCAGCAGCTTAGATCACCTCGGAGGAGGGTCCACCAGCAGCGAGCAGTTCTTC	CASSLDHLGGGSTSSEQFF
NA	TRBV27	many	TRBJ1-3	TGTGCCAGCAGTTTGAACAGATACTCTGAAAACACCATATATTTT	CASSLNRYSENTIYF
TRBD1	TRBV20-1	many	TRBJ2-1	TGCAGTGCTAGAGATTTAGGGACAGGGGGCAATGAGCAGTTCTTC	CSARDLGTGGNEQFF
TRBD2	TRBV7-2	many	TRBJ2-7	TGTGCCAGCAGCTTAGACACGGGAGGAGGGTACGAGCAGTACTTC	CASSLDTGGGYEQYF
NA	TRBV9	many	TRBJ2-1	TGTGCCAGCAGCGTAGCGGTGTCCGGTATCTATGAGCAGTTCTTC	CASSVAVSGIYEQFF
TRBD1	TRBV6-6	few	TRBJ1-4	TGTGCCAGCAGTTACTTGGACAGGGCGGCAAAACTGTTTTTT	CASSYLDRAAKLFF
TRBD2	TRBV12-3/TRBV12-4	many	TRBJ2-3	TGTGCCAGCAGTGTCAGACTAGCGGGAAGGGCAGATACGCAGTATTTT	CASSVRLAGRADTQYF
NA	TRBV11-2	many	TRBJ2-7	TGTGCCAGCAGCTTAGGCCAGGGCCCCTACGAGCAGTACTTC	CASSLGQGPYEQYF
NA	TRBV2	NA	TRBJ2-5	TGTGCCAGCAGTGAAGCACTTGAGACCCAGTACTTC	CASSEALETQYF
NA	TRBV6-5	many	TRBJ2-5	TGTGCCAGCAGCCGTACGGGTGTTGCAGGGAGTTTAGGAGAGACCCAGTACTTC	CASSRTGVAGSLGETQYF
NA	TRBV12-3/TRBV12-4	NA	TRBJ1-1	TGTGCCAGCAGTAGACGTGGGGCTTTGGACACTGAAGCTTTCTTT	CASSRRGALDTEAFF
NA	TRBV2	NA	TRBJ2-1	TGTGCCAGCAATTTAAGGGGGGGTTTTCGGTTCTTC	CASNLRGGFRFF
NA	TRBV6-1	many	TRBJ2-2	TGTGCCAGCAGTTCCCTTACACGGGTCGGGAGCACCGGGGAGCTGTTTTTT	CASSSLTRVGSTGELFF
NA	TRBV4-1	many	TRBJ1-5	TGCGCCAGCAGCCAGGAGACAGAATCGGCCCAGCATTTT	CASSQETESAQHF
TRBD2	TRBV7-2	many	TRBJ2-1	TGTGCCAGCAGCTTAGTAAGCGGGGACAATGAGCAGTTCTTC	CASSLVSGDNEQFF
TRBD2	TRBV7-2	many	TRBJ2-3	TGTGCCAGCAGCTCCTGGACTAGCGGGGCCACAGATACGCAGTATTTT	CASSSWTSGATDTQYF
TRBD2	TRBV7-2	many	TRBJ2-5	TGTGCCAGCAGCTTAGTACTAGCGGTGGGAGGGACCCAGTACTTC	CASSLVLAVGGTQYF
NA	TRBV5-1	NA	TRBJ1-3	TGCGCCAGCAGCTTGGGGGACCGCTCTGGAAACACCATATATTTT	CASSLGDRSGNTIYF
TRBD1	TRBV6-2/TRBV6-3	many	TRBJ1-2	TGTGCCAGCAGTTACCGGCAGGGGGCTTGGGATGGCTACACCTTC	CASSYRQGAWDGYTF
NA	TRBV12-5	many	TRBJ2-3	TGTGCTAGTGGGGGGTCCCGCACAGATACGCAGTATTTT	CASGGSRTDTQYF